This TCR beta chain emerged from a study of cytomegalovirus exposure and HLA in healthy donors. Primers included in the PCR were 60 Vbeta and 13 Jbeta primers. The method was immunoSEQ multiplex PCR; TCRdb's version includes in-frame clones alone and lacks a portion of them. This sample's table has about 200,000 clones. This CDR3 contains 13 residues. The V gene's germline CDR1 is SGHNT and CDR2 YYREEE (reference sequence). Trimming shortened V by 2 bases and J by 3 bases, and 7 bases separated the two germline ends. This chain joins TRBV5-4 and TRBJ2-3, with unresolved D. The TCR originated in a girl aged 2 to 10 in good health and CMV-seropositive. Sequenced material: PBMCs. The CDR3 DNA reads TGTGCCAGCAGCTTACACGGGACAGATACGCAGTATTTT. Its translation is CASSLHGTDTQYF.